The clone carrying this TCR beta chain occurred many times. Its antigen is not identified. One entry per CDR3 protein, called by TCRdb with MiXCR from the RT-PCR reads. The sample lists roughly 630,000 distinct CDR3 sequences, around 15% occurring once. The data originate from a study of response to subunit inactivated influenza vaccine. Study findings and constraints: There was a suggestion from the authors that each seasonal influenza vaccination recruits few new T cells.

The V gene's germline CDR1 is SGHTA and CDR2 FQGNSA. The CDR3 extends over 12 amino acids. Trimming removed 5 bases at V and 5 bases at J, with 8 bases between. This clonotype was sampled from a man aged 50 to 60 who received an inactivated influenza vaccine. The V and J genes are TRBV7-2 and TRBJ2-3; unclear D gene. This sample comprised PBMCs from blood, obtained approximately 15 days before vaccination. The CDR3 nucleotides read TGTGCCAGCAGCCCCTTCCGAGATACGCAGTATTTT. Its translation: CASSPFRDTQYF.